These T cell receptor beta chains were read from a single sample in a study of CD8 T cells in ankylosing spondylitis. TCRdb reprocessed the 5' RACE reads with MiXCR, giving one entry per CDR3 protein. The sample includes 750,000 to 850,000 distinct CDR3 sequences, approximately 12% of them seen just once. Sequencing was performed on blood, either unsorted or a sorted T cell fraction (not recorded which). The receptors shown here come from a male donor with ankylosing spondylitis. CDR3s leave out the opening cysteine and the closing phenylalanine or tryptophan. The D gene is left open where the match is weak.

d_gene	v_gene	CDR3aa
NA	TRBV5-1	ASSLAVSYNEQF
NA	TRBV2	ASSESGPGVYQPQH
TRBD1	TRBV12-3/TRBV12-4	ASSLADRGQETQY
NA	TRBV7-2	ASSLAGRATDTQY
NA	TRBV10-3	AIRQGADTQY
NA	TRBV4-3	ASSQKTGRGKETQY
NA	TRBV12-3/TRBV12-4	ASTKDTVISPLH
NA	TRBV6-1	ASSQAGIPYNEQF
TRBD1	TRBV12-3/TRBV12-4	ASSYRTGGTETQY
NA	TRBV28	ASLGPRDPEAF
TRBD1	TRBV4-3	ASSLDRGSNEQF
TRBD1	TRBV20-1	SADGTASQETQY
TRBD2	TRBV4-1	ASSLPRKREGRGNEQF
NA	TRBV7-9	ASSLDGGAF
NA	TRBV28	ASNSRINPYGYT
NA	TRBV29-1	SVEGRADIPSTDTQY